Listed here are 6 T cell receptor beta chains from one sample, sequenced in a study of cytomegalovirus exposure and HLA in healthy donors. Sequencing used immunoSEQ multiplex PCR; TCRdb keeps in-frame clones, though not all of them. The table lists around 260,000 clones, about 90% of them singletons. The sample was PBMCs. Source of these receptors: a woman aged 25 to 39 in good health and CMV-seronegative.

The chain uses TRBV28 and TRBJ2-1; D possibly uses TRBD1 or TRBD2 (5 bases each). This CDR3 spans 13 amino acids. V lost 7 bases, J lost 6 bases, and 13 bases lay in between. Per the germline V gene, CDR1 is MDHEN and CDR2 is SYDVKM. DNA of the CDR3: TGTGCCAGCACGCCGTTCGGGGCCAATGAGCAGTTCTTC. As protein: CASTPFGANEQFF.

The chain combines TRBV5-1 with TRBJ2-7; D may be TRBD2 (6 bases). CDR1 and CDR2 from the germline V gene are SGHRS and YFSETQ. This CDR3 is built from 17 residues. Trimming pared 1 base from V and 6 bases from J, leaving 23 bases between. The CDR3 DNA sequence: TGCGCCAGCAGCTTGACAGGAGGGGACTGGATGGCAGGCGAGCAGTACTTC. Translation gives CASSLTGGDWMAGEQYF.

In this sample, this clone turned up once. The rearrangement joins TRBV14 to TRBJ1-4; the D gene is possibly TRBD1 (6 bases). This CDR3 is 17 amino acids long. The germline V and J ends were trimmed by 2 bases and 4 bases, with 17 bases remaining between them. CDR1 SGHDN and CDR2 FVKESK come from the germline V gene. For the CDR3, the DNA is TGTGCCAGCAGCCAACGCCGCGTGACAGGCGTTAATGAAAAACTGTTTTTT. The encoded protein is CASSQRRVTGVNEKLFF.

This sequence joins TRBV5-1 and TRBJ2-1; D is perhaps TRBD2 (5 bases). Looked up from germline, CDR1 is SGHRS and CDR2 is YFSETQ. Between the trimmed V and J ends, which lost 0 bases and 0 bases, there was a span of 10 bases. The CDR3 consists of 16 residues. In DNA form, the CDR3 reads TGCGCCAGCAGCTTGGGTGGGGAGTTCTCCTACAATGAGCAGTTCTTC. Translated, it gives CASSLGGEFSYNEQFF. The full variable domain, its missing parts supplied by reference TRBV5-1 and TRBJ2-1, is KAGVTQTPRYLIKTRGQQVTLSCSPISGHRSVSWYQQTPGQGLQFLFEYFSETQRNKGNFPGRFSGRQFSNSRSEMNVSTLELGDSALYLCASSLGGEFSYNEQFFGPGTRLTVL.

The chain is built from TRBV9 and TRBJ2-2; TRBD2 matches at 12 bases. The junction had 10 bases not matched to a gene; V was cut back by 4 bases and J by 6 bases. Germline V CDR1 and CDR2: SGDLS, YYNGEE. The CDR3 length is 17 residues. The CDR3 loop reads CASSSPPSGRAPGELFF. In DNA form, the CDR3 reads TGTGCCAGCAGCTCCCCCCCTAGCGGGAGGGCCCCCGGGGAGCTGTTTTTT.

The J gene is TRBJ2-7, the V gene TRBV5-1, with D possibly being TRBD2 (5 bases). The CDR3 spans 14 residues. In germline, CDR1 is SGHRS, CDR2 YFSETQ. V dropped 2 bases and J dropped 0 bases, with 9 bases sitting between them. The DNA of the CDR3 is TGCGCCAGCAGCTTCGACTATTCCTCCTACGAGCAGTACTTC. The encoded protein is CASSFDYSSYEQYF.